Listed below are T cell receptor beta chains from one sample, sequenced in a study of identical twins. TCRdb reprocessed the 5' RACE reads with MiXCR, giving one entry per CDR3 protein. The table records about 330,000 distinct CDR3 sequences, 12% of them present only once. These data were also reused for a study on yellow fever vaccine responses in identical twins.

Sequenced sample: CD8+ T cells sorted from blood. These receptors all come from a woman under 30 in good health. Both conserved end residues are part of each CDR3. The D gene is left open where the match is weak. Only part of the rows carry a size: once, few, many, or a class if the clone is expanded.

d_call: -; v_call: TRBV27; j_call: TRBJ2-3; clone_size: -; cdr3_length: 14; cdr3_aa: CASSGELSTDTQYF; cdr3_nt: TGTGCCAGCAGTGGGGAACTCAGCACAGATACGCAGTATTTT
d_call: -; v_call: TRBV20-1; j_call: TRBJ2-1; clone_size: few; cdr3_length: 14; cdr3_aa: CSATYGPTDNEQFF; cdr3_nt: TGCAGTGCTACGTACGGACCCACAGACAATGAGCAGTTCTTC
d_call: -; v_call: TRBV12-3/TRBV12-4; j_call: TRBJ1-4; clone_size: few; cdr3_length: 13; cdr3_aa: CASSQYLGEKLFF; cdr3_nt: TGTGCCAGCAGTCAATACCTGGGGGAAAAACTGTTTTTT
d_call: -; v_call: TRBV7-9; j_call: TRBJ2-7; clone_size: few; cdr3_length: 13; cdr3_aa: CASSSILSYEQYF; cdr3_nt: TGTGCCAGCAGCTCAATCCTCTCCTACGAGCAGTACTTC
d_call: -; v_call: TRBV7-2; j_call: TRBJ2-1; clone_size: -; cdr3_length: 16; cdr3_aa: CASSSRLGGSNNEQFF; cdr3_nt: TGTGCCAGCAGCTCCCGACTAGGCGGGTCCAACAATGAGCAGTTCTTC
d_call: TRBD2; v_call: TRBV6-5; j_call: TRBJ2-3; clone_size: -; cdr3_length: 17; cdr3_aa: CASSYSTSGRVGDTQYF; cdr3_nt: TGTGCCAGCAGTTACTCCACTAGCGGGAGAGTAGGGGATACGCAGTATTTT
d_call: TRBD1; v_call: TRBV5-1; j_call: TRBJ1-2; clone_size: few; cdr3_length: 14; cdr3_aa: CASSLAGTGNGYTF; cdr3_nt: TGCGCCAGCAGCTTGGCTGGGACAGGGAATGGCTACACCTTC
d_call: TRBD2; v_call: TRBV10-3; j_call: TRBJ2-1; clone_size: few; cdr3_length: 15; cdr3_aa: CAISELGEGRNEQFF; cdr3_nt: TGTGCCATCAGTGAGCTGGGGGAGGGCCGGAATGAGCAGTTCTTC
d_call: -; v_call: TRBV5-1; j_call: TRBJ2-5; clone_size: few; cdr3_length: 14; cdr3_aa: CASSPCCGEETQYF; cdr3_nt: TGCGCCAGCAGCCCCTGCTGTGGGGAGGAGACCCAGTACTTC
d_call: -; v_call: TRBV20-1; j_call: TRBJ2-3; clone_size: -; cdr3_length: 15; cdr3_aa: CSARDQGVGRDTQYF; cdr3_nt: TGCAGTGCTAGAGATCAGGGAGTGGGCAGGGATACGCAGTATTTT
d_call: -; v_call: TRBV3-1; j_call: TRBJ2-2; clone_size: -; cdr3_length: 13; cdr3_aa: CASTRDNPGELFF; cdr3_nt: TGTGCCAGCACCCGGGACAATCCCGGGGAGCTGTTTTTT
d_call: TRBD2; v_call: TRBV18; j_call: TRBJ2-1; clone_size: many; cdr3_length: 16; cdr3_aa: CASSPQLAGPYNEQFF; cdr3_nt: TGTGCCAGCTCACCACAGCTAGCGGGTCCCTACAATGAGCAGTTCTTC
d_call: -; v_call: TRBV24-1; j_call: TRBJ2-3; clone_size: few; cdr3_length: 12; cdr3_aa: CATESEADTQYF; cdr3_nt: TGTGCCACCGAATCAGAGGCAGATACGCAGTATTTT
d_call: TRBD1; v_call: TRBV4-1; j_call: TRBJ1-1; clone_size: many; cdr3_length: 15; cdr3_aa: CASSQDPGQVREAFF; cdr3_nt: TGCGCCAGCAGCCAAGATCCGGGACAGGTGCGTGAAGCTTTCTTT
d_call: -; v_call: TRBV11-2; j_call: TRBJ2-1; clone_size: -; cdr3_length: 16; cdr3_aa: CASSLHRGSSYNEQFF; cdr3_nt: TGTGCCAGCAGCTTACATCGTGGGAGCTCCTACAATGAGCAGTTCTTC
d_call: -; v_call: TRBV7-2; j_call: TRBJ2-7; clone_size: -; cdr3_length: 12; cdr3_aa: CASSFGGFEQYF; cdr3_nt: TGTGCCAGCAGCTTCGGGGGTTTTGAGCAGTACTTC
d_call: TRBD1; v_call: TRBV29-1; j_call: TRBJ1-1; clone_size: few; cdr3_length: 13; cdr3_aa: CSVLRGLVTEAFF; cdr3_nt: TGCAGCGTACTCAGGGGGCTCGTCACTGAAGCTTTCTTT
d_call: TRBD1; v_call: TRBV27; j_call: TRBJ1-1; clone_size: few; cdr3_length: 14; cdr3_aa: CASSYRGGGTEAFF; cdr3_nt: TGTGCCAGCAGTTATCGAGGGGGCGGTACTGAAGCTTTCTTT
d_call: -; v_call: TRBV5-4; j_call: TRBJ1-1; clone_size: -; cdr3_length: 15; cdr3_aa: CASSLDGGAVTEAFF; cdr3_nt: TGTGCCAGCAGCTTGGATGGGGGCGCGGTAACTGAAGCTTTCTTT
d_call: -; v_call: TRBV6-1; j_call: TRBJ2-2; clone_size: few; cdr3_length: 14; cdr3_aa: CASSEAIGYGELFF; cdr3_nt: TGTGCCAGCAGTGAAGCAATCGGGTACGGGGAGCTGTTTTTT
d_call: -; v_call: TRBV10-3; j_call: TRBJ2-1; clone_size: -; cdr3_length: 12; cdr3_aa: CAIRVPTGEQFF; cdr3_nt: TGTGCCATCAGGGTCCCGACTGGGGAGCAGTTCTTC
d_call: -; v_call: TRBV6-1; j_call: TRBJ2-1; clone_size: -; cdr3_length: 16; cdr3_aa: CASSEARYSKPDEQFF; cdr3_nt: TGTGCCAGCAGTGAAGCAAGGTATTCCAAACCCGATGAGCAGTTCTTC
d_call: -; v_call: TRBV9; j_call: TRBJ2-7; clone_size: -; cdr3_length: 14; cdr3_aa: CASSQGYGTYEQYF; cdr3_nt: TGTGCCAGCAGTCAGGGGTATGGGACCTACGAGCAGTACTTC